This TCR beta chain emerged from a study of shared clonotypes between healthy human individuals. General study points: On the whole, naive subsets had larger estimated richness than memory subsets had.

Assay: immunoSEQ multiplex PCR; the TCRdb copy retains only in-frame clones and omits some. The sample yields about 1.9 million clones, just over 90% seen once. CD45RO negativity and positive selection for CCR7 defined naive CD8 cells, a population that excluded terminally differentiated effector memory CD45RA+ cells. All donors were Caucasian adults living in Nashville, Tennessee. Regarding this clone: The antigen is unknown.

The germline CDR1 and CDR2 sequences are SQVTM and ANQGSEA. The V and J ends lost 3 bases and 11 bases respectively, with 10 bases between them. The CDR3 spans 10 residues. The material sequenced was naive CD8+ T cells from PBMCs. The rearrangement uses TRBV29-1 and TRBJ1-1, with a tentative D call TRBD1 (5 bases). This TCR derives from a man between 18 and 35 years old in good health. Some clones in this sample may be carry-over from other donors' samples. CDR3 in amino acids: CSVDSGFAFF. The CDR3 DNA sequence: TGCAGCGTTGATTCAGGGTTTGCTTTCTTT.